This TCR beta chain was captured in a study of patients and donors after allogeneic stem cell transplantation. TCRdb independently ran MiXCR on the RT-PCR reads; one entry per CDR3 protein. The sample has about 960,000 distinct CDR3 sequences, more than 15% seen once. CDR1 and CDR2 (germline): LNHDA, SQIVND (reference sequence). Trimming took 7 bases from V and 3 from J, leaving 12 bases between them. This CDR3 region has 13 residues. Sequencing was performed on blood, either unsorted or a sorted T cell fraction (not recorded which). This sequence originates from a human donor who was either an allogeneic HSCT recipient or a stem cell or donor lymphocyte infusion donor (not recorded which). It is not recorded whose cells these are; they may come from a transplant donor. The J gene is TRBJ1-1, the V gene TRBV19; D may be TRBD1 (6 bases). The CDR3 DNA is TGTGCCAGTACCCGACAGGCTCACACTGAAGCTTTCTTT. This sequence encodes CASTRQAHTEAFF.